The 25 T cell receptor beta chains listed next were all sequenced from one sample in a study of T cells in women clearing cervical HPV infection. TCRdb's copy holds only in-frame clones and misses some; the assay was immunoSEQ multiplex PCR. The table counts around 39,000 clones; approximately 6.3% lies in the top ten. Specimen: blood buffy coat. These receptors all come from a woman aged 18 to 75 with a cervical HPV16 infection that either progressed to CIN3+ or cleared (not recorded which).

Notes on this clone: The read ends 3 residues shy of where the CDR3 ends; the end is completed using the germline J gene. The genes are TRBV5-4 and TRBJ2-6; D ambiguous. Germline V gene data show CDR1 as SGHNT and CDR2 as YYREEE (reference sequence). This CDR3 is built from 14 residues. V was cut by 2 bases and J by 4 bases, with 7 bases left in between. This CDR3 is CASSLQTGANVLTF. The covered CDR3 bases are TGTGCCAGCAGCTTACAGACCGGGGCCAACGTC.

Of note for this clone: Coverage ceases 3 residues before the CDR3 finishes, and the germline J gene fills in the end. V gene TRBV5-1 combines with J gene TRBJ1-1; no definite D call. The V and J ends lost 6 bases and 6 bases respectively, with 18 bases between them. This CDR3 spans 14 amino acids. Germline CDR1 and CDR2: SGHRS and YFSETQ. CDR3 sequence: CASTAAQPWAEAFF. Incomplete CDR3 DNA: TGCGCCAGCACAGCCGCACAGCCATGGGCTGAA. Full variable domain (outside the CDR3, taken from reference TRBV5-1 and TRBJ1-1): KAGVTQTPRYLIKTRGQQVTLSCSPISGHRSVSWYQQTPGQGLQFLFEYFSETQRNKGNFPGRFSGRQFSNSRSEMNVSTLELGDSALYLCASTAAQPWAEAFFGQGTRLTVV.

Regarding this clone: The read stops 3 residues short of the end of the CDR3; the missing end is completed from the germline J gene. The rearrangement links TRBV2 to TRBJ1-6; 7 positions agree with TRBD1. V gave up 5 bases and J gave up 9 bases; unmatched junction bases: 7. From germline, CDR1 is SNHLY and CDR2 FYNNEI. This CDR3 has 14 amino acids. The covered CDR3 bases are TGTGCCAGCAGTCGAGACAGGGATGGTTCACCC. It specifies CASSRDRDGSP. The whole CDR3 reads CASSRDRDGSPLHF.

Details on this clone: The CDR3 extends 3 residues past the end of the read, so its final part is completed from the germline J gene. The chain carries TRBV12-3 or TRBV12-4 and TRBJ1-5; a weak D match, TRBD1 (6 bases). The length of the CDR3 is 14 residues. V was trimmed by 5 bases and J by 7 bases, leaving 15 bases between them. Incomplete CDR3 DNA: TGTGCCAGCAGTCGGACAGTAGGACGACAGCCC. It yields the protein CASSRTVGRQP. The entire CDR3 is CASSRTVGRQPQHF.

Concerning this clone itself: Read coverage stops 3 residues before the CDR3 terminus; the germline J gene supplies the remainder. The J gene is TRBJ1-2, the V gene TRBV2; D gene uncertain. The CDR3 covers 15 residues. The V gene's germline CDR1 is SNHLY and CDR2 FYNNEI. The DNA read from the CDR3 is TGTGCCAGCAGACCCCCTAGCGGGAGGGTGAATGAC. Translation gives CASRPPSGRVND. The CDR3 reads in full as CASRPPSGRVNDYTF.

About this clone itself: The CDR3 end lies 3 residues beyond the end of the read and is filled in from the germline J gene. The J gene is TRBJ2-2, the V gene TRBV14, with 7 bases aligning to TRBD2. Germline V gene lookup returns CDR1 SGHDN and CDR2 FVKESK. The CDR3 sequence is 18 residues long. The V segment lost 0 bases and the J segment 0 bases; nucleotides outside the gene matches: 7. Incomplete CDR3 DNA: TGTGCCAGCAGCCAAGATCGGCTGGCGGGGGCGAACACCGGGGAG. Encoded protein: CASSQDRLAGANTGE. The CDR3 as a whole reads CASSQDRLAGANTGELFF.

Worth noting for this clone: The read comes to an end 3 residues before the CDR3 does, leaving the germline J gene to fill in the end. The rearrangement joins TRBV6-2 or TRBV6-3 to TRBJ2-2; 9 bases fit TRBD1. Germline V CDR1 and CDR2: MNHEY, SVGEGT. The length of the CDR3 is 15 residues. With 6 bases clipped from V and 5 bases from J, the junction kept 7 bases outside the gene matches. CDR3 bases read: TGTGCCAGCAGCAGAAGACAGGGGGGAACCGGGGAG. Translated, it gives CASSRRQGGTGE. The CDR3 in its entirety is CASSRRQGGTGELFF.

Points on this clone: The read ends 3 residues early relative to the CDR3; the germline J gene fills the gap. This rearrangement joins TRBV20-1 to TRBJ2-7; TRBD2 is a possible D gene (6 bases). V gave up 1 base and J gave up 5 bases, with 18 bases separating them. Germline values: CDR1 DFQATT, CDR2 SNEGSKA (reference sequence). The CDR3 totals 15 residues. The CDR3 sequence: CSARANTLATHEQYF. CDR3 DNA (partial): TGCAGTGCTAGAGCGAATACACTAGCTACCCACGAG.

Turning to this clone: The read halts 3 residues ahead of the CDR3 end, with the missing end drawn from the germline J gene. The chain joins TRBV10-1 to TRBJ2-5, with D maybe TRBD1 (6 bases). V was clipped by 0 bases and J by 5 bases, with 19 bases between them. The CDR3 has 17 residues. Germline V lookup: CDR1 WNHNN, CDR2 SYGVQD (reference sequence). The sequenced part of the CDR3 DNA is TGCGCCAGCAGTGAGTCTGGGGGCCACGCCGTAGGCGAGACC. It translates to CASSESGGHAVGET. The full CDR3 protein is CASSESGGHAVGETQYF.

As to this clone: The CDR3 end lies 3 residues beyond the end of the read and is filled in from the germline J gene. The chain uses TRBV4-2 and TRBJ2-7, with 10 nucleotides matching TRBD1. The CDR3 sequence is 14 residues long. Germline CDR1 is LGHNA and CDR2 is YNFKEQ. V dropped 5 bases and J dropped 6; count of bases not matched to a gene: 7. Partial CDR3 DNA: TGTGCCAGCAGCGGACAGGGGGGTGAGGTCGAG. This translates into CASSGQGGEVE. The CDR3 reads in full as CASSGQGGEVEQYF.

Comment on this clone: The read terminates 3 residues ahead of where the CDR3 ends, so the germline J gene completes it. J is TRBJ2-3 and V is TRBV2; tentatively, D is TRBD1 (6 bases). V was shortened by 5 bases and J by 5 bases, with 14 bases between the two germline ends. Germline V lookup: CDR1 SNHLY, CDR2 FYNNEI. The CDR3 loop spans 14 amino acids. The CDR3 sequence: CASSPGHGIDTQYF. CDR3 DNA (partial): TGTGCCAGCAGTCCGGGACATGGAATAGATACG.

Concerning this clone: Coverage ceases 3 residues before the CDR3 finishes, and the germline J gene fills in the end. This chain joins TRBV19 and TRBJ2-3, with D perhaps TRBD2 (6 bases). The CDR3 has 17 residues. CDR1 and CDR2 (germline): LNHDA, SQIVND (reference sequence). The CDR3 bases that were read are TGTGCCAGTAGTATAATTGCTGGCAGGGCCGGGAGTCAGCCG. It specifies CASSIIAGRAGSQP. The full CDR3 sequence reads CASSIIAGRAGSQPQYF.

As to this clone: Read data end 3 residues before the CDR3 end; the end is taken from the germline J gene. The gene calls are TRBV19 and TRBJ1-1; possibly TRBD1 for D (5 bases). V was clipped by 3 bases and J by 1 base, with 9 bases between them. This CDR3 region has 14 residues. Germline V gene sequence: CDR1 LNHDA, CDR2 SQIVND (reference sequence). CDR3 DNA (partial): TGTGCCAGTAGTATCCCCGACAGGAACACTGAA. The encoded protein is CASSIPDRNTE. The whole CDR3 reads CASSIPDRNTEAFF.

On this clone: The read comes to an end 3 residues before the CDR3 does, leaving the germline J gene to fill in the end. The chain couples TRBV5-6 to TRBJ2-2, with 7 bases lining up with TRBD1. The germline gives CDR1 SGHDT, CDR2 YYEEEE. The CDR3 sequence is 13 residues long. The CDR3: CASSAGQVYKLFF. Partial CDR3 DNA: TGTGCCAGCAGCGCCGGACAGGTTTACAAG.

On this clone itself: The read halts 3 residues ahead of the CDR3 end, with the missing end drawn from the germline J gene. The chain uses TRBV18 and TRBJ1-1, with D perhaps TRBD1 (5 bases). The CDR3 loop spans 13 amino acids. Germline V gives CDR1 KGHSH, CDR2 LQKENI. The CDR3 here is CASSPQGGETAFF. The covered CDR3 bases are TGTGCCAGCTCACCACAGGGAGGGGAGACA.

Concerning this clone itself: The CDR3 goes on 3 residues after the read ends, and that part is filled in from the germline J gene. The chain links TRBV11-3 to TRBJ2-1; perhaps TRBD2 as D (6 bases). The V gene lost 1 base and the J gene lost 5 bases, with 12 bases spanning the gap. Germline V gene sequence: CDR1 SGHNT, CDR2 YENEEA. CDR3 length: 15 amino acids. CDR3 region: CASSLGRANDNEQFF. CDR3 DNA (partial): TGTGCCAGCAGCTTAGGGAGGGCGAATGACAATGAG.

In the case of this clone: The read halts 3 residues ahead of the CDR3 end, with the missing end drawn from the germline J gene. The V gene is TRBV7-3, the J gene TRBJ1-2; tentatively, D is TRBD1 (5 bases). Germline V CDR1 and CDR2: SGHTA, FQGTGA. The CDR3 runs to 13 residues. The CDR3 region is CASSLRGGDDYTF. The CDR3 bases that were read are TGTGCCAGCAGCTTAAGGGGCGGGGATGAC.

As for this clone: With the read ending 3 residues before the CDR3 end, the germline J gene is used to fill in that end. The chain has TRBV4-1 and TRBJ1-3; 9 bases map to TRBD1. V shed 4 bases and J 6 bases; nucleotides not matched to a gene: 7. Germline V gene lookup returns CDR1 MGHRA and CDR2 YSYEKL. The CDR3 contains 15 residues. The CDR3 is CASSPDRGMENTIYF. The DNA read from the CDR3 is TGCGCCAGCAGCCCCGACAGGGGGATGGAAAACACC.

To note about this clone: The read finishes 3 residues shy of the CDR3 end, and the germline J gene is used to complete it. The chain is built from TRBV18 and TRBJ2-3; D gene unclear. The CDR3 consists of 13 residues. Germline assignment: CDR1 KGHSH and CDR2 LQKENI. The part of the CDR3 DNA that was read is TGTGCCAGCTCACCACAAAGCCAAGAGACG. This codes for CASSPQSQET. The complete CDR3 protein is CASSPQSQETQYF.

Note on this clone: Read sequence stops 3 residues before the CDR3 end, and the germline J gene provides the missing end. The chain has TRBV9 and TRBJ2-2; 7 positions agree with TRBD1. Per germline, CDR1 SGDLS and CDR2 YYNGEE. The trim removed 0 bases at V and 2 bases at J, leaving 4 bases unmatched. The CDR3 consists of 16 residues. CDR3 bases read: TGTGCCAGCAGCGTAGCCGGGACAGTCAACACCGGGGAG. This translates into CASSVAGTVNTGE. The full-length CDR3 reads as CASSVAGTVNTGELFF.

Regarding this clone: The CDR3 end lies 3 residues beyond the end of the read and is filled in from the germline J gene. The chain combines TRBV20-1 with TRBJ2-3, with 11 bases that match TRBD2. V shed 2 bases and J 5 bases; nucleotides not matched to a gene: 12. From germline, CDR1 is DFQATT and CDR2 SNEGSKA (reference sequence). CDR3 size: 17 residues. The part of the CDR3 DNA that was read is TGCAGTGCTAGACGTAGCGGGAGGGATGAGGTGGGAGATACG. It yields the protein CSARRSGRDEVGDT. The entire CDR3 is CSARRSGRDEVGDTQYF.

In regard to this clone: The DNA ends 3 residues before the CDR3 does, and the rest of the CDR3 is filled in from the germline J gene. The chain combines TRBV6-2 or TRBV6-3 with TRBJ1-6; D unresolved. The CDR3 runs 15 residues. Trimming stripped 5 bases from V and 7 bases from J, with 15 bases between. The germline CDR1 and CDR2 sequences are MNHEY and SVGEGT. Incomplete CDR3 DNA: TGTGCCAGCAGTCCCCAAGAGACAAGAAATTCACCC. The encoded protein is CASSPQETRNSP. The whole CDR3 is CASSPQETRNSPLHF.

Notes on this clone: The read ends 3 residues before the CDR3 terminus; that terminus is restored from the germline J gene. The chain joins TRBV7-8 to TRBJ2-7; possible D gene TRBD2, 6 bases. The CDR3 is 18 amino acids. With 0 bases removed from V and 6 bases from J, the gap between germline ends came to 24 bases. The germline gives CDR1 SGHVS, CDR2 FQNEAQ. CDR3 loop: CASSLALGGRGWPREQYF. The sequenced CDR3 bases are TGTGCCAGCAGCTTAGCCTTGGGGGGAAGGGGCTGGCCCCGCGAG.

About this clone itself: The read finishes 3 residues shy of the CDR3 end, and the germline J gene is used to complete it. The chain has TRBV5-1 and TRBJ2-5, with 10 bases aligning to TRBD2. Germline CDR1 is SGHRS and CDR2 is YFSETQ. CDR3 length equals 13 residues. The part of the CDR3 DNA that was read is TGCGCCACCCAGCGGGAGGGAACAGATACC. Protein sequence: CATQREGTDT. The entire CDR3 sequence reads CATQREGTDTQYF.

With regard to this clone: The read halts 3 residues ahead of the CDR3 end, with the missing end drawn from the germline J gene. This rearrangement joins TRBV7-2 to TRBJ2-1; D is possibly TRBD2 (5 bases). Trimming stripped 1 base from V and 8 bases from J, with 12 bases between. Germline loops: CDR1 SGHTA, CDR2 FQGNSA. This CDR3 spans 14 amino acids. This chain's CDR3 is CASSLVQLGHEQFF. The sequenced part of the CDR3 DNA is TGTGCCAGCAGCTTAGTTCAACTAGGTCATGAG.